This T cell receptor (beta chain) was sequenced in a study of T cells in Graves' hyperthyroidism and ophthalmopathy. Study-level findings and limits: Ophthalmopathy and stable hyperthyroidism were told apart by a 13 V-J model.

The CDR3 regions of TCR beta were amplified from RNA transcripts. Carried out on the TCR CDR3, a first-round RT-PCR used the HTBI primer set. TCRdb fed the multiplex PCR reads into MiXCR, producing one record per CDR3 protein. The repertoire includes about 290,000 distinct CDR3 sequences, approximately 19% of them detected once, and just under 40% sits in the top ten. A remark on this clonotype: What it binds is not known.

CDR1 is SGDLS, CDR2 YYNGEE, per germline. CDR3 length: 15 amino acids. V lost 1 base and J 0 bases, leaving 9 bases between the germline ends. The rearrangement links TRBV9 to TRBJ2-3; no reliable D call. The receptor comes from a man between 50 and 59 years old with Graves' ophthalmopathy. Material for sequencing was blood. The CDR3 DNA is TGTGCCAGCAGCGTACTTGGGTCGAGCACAGATACGCAGTATTTT. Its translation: CASSVLGSSTDTQYF.